The rows below give T cell receptor beta chains drawn from one sample of a study of blood T cell repertoires in COVID-19. Profiled with immunoSEQ multiplex PCR; TCRdb holds only in-frame clones, not every one. The profile covers approximately 97,000 clones, with around 90% appearing a single time and 2% to 2.5% taken by the ten largest. The sequenced material came from peripheral blood. Every receptor here comes from a man over 45 with active COVID-19. CDR3s include the opening cysteine and the closing phenylalanine or tryptophan. Each record gives: CDR3 DNA, CDR3 protein, J gene, D gene, clone size, V gene. A D gene is named only where the DNA matches it firmly. Size tells how often a clone was seen (once, few, many) or the class of an expanded clone, and some rows leave it out.

CDR3nt: TGTGCCAGTAGTATCGGGGGGCAGCCCCAGCATTTT
CDR3aa: CASSIGGQPQHF
j_gene: TRBJ1-5
d_gene: NA
abundance: once
v_gene: TRBV19

CDR3nt: TGTGCCAGTAGGCCGGGCGGGGATTCTCGGTACGAGCAGTACTTC
CDR3aa: CASRPGGDSRYEQYF
j_gene: TRBJ2-7
d_gene: NA
abundance: NA
v_gene: TRBV19

CDR3nt: TGCGCCAGCAGTCTAGAGGACAGGGGGCCTCAGCCCCAGCATTTT
CDR3aa: CASSLEDRGPQPQHF
j_gene: TRBJ1-5
d_gene: TRBD1
abundance: NA
v_gene: TRBV4-1

CDR3nt: TGCGCCAGCAGAGTAGACAGGAGCACAGATACGCAGTATTTT
CDR3aa: CASRVDRSTDTQYF
j_gene: TRBJ2-3
d_gene: NA
abundance: NA
v_gene: TRBV5-1

CDR3nt: TGTGCCAGCAGCTTCCGGCGCAGTCCCGCGCGGTTTGGGCAGTATTTT
CDR3aa: CASSFRRSPARFGQYF
j_gene: TRBJ2-3
d_gene: NA
abundance: NA
v_gene: TRBV21-1

CDR3nt: TGTGCCAGCACCGCGTACGAGACCCAGTACTTC
CDR3aa: CASTAYETQYF
j_gene: TRBJ2-5
d_gene: NA
abundance: NA
v_gene: TRBV6-5

CDR3nt: TGTGCCAGTAGTCCGAGCCGGAGGAGCAATGAAAAACTGTTTTTT
CDR3aa: CASSPSRRSNEKLFF
j_gene: TRBJ1-4
d_gene: NA
abundance: once
v_gene: TRBV19

CDR3nt: TGTGCCAGCAGCCCCCGGTGGGGCCAAGGGGAGACCCAGTACTTC
CDR3aa: CASSPRWGQGETQYF
j_gene: TRBJ2-5
d_gene: NA
abundance: NA
v_gene: TRBV5-4

CDR3nt: TGTGCCAGCAGGCAACTAGCTTCCACTGAGCAGTTCTTC
CDR3aa: CASRQLASTEQFF
j_gene: TRBJ2-1
d_gene: NA
abundance: NA
v_gene: TRBV6-5

CDR3nt: TGTGCCAGCAGTGATTGGACAGAATACTACGAGCAGTACTTC
CDR3aa: CASSDWTEYYEQYF
j_gene: TRBJ2-7
d_gene: NA
abundance: NA
v_gene: TRBV6-1

CDR3nt: TGTGCCAGCAGTTCCCCGACTAGCGGGGGTAACAATGAGCAGTTCTTC
CDR3aa: CASSSPTSGGNNEQFF
j_gene: TRBJ2-1
d_gene: TRBD2
abundance: NA
v_gene: TRBV6-5

CDR3nt: TGCGCCAGCAGCTTGGTAGCGGGGGGCCTTGCCGAGCAGTACTTC
CDR3aa: CASSLVAGGLAEQYF
j_gene: TRBJ2-7
d_gene: TRBD2
abundance: once
v_gene: TRBV5-1

CDR3nt: TGTGCCAGCACGCGGCAGTCCTACGAGCAGTACTTC
CDR3aa: CASTRQSYEQYF
j_gene: TRBJ2-7
d_gene: NA
abundance: NA
v_gene: TRBV2

CDR3nt: TGTGCCAGCAGCCAAGTCGGGGACTATGGCTACACCTTC
CDR3aa: CASSQVGDYGYTF
j_gene: TRBJ1-2
d_gene: NA
abundance: once
v_gene: TRBV3-1/TRBV3-2

CDR3nt: TGTGCCAGTAGTCCCCTTCTCACGGGAGATGAAAAACTGTTTTTT
CDR3aa: CASSPLLTGDEKLFF
j_gene: TRBJ1-4
d_gene: NA
abundance: once
v_gene: TRBV19

CDR3nt: TGTGCCACCAGCAGAGGAAAGGGGACAGGGTTTAGCGAGCAGTACTTC
CDR3aa: CATSRGKGTGFSEQYF
j_gene: TRBJ2-7
d_gene: TRBD1
abundance: NA
v_gene: TRBV15

CDR3nt: TGCAGCGTTGAAAGACACAGGGAATCGCACAGCTCCTACAATGAGCAGTTCTTC
CDR3aa: CSVERHRESHSSYNEQFF
j_gene: TRBJ2-1
d_gene: NA
abundance: NA
v_gene: TRBV29-1

CDR3nt: TGTGCCAGCTCACCAAACAGGGAAGGAAACACCATATATTTT
CDR3aa: CASSPNREGNTIYF
j_gene: TRBJ1-3
d_gene: NA
abundance: NA
v_gene: TRBV18

CDR3nt: TGTGCCAGTAGTATCGGGTCCTCTGGGGGCTACACCTTC
CDR3aa: CASSIGSSGGYTF
j_gene: TRBJ1-2
d_gene: NA
abundance: once
v_gene: TRBV19

CDR3nt: TGTGCCATAAGACAGGGGGCAGGCACCGGGGAGCTGTTTTTT
CDR3aa: CAIRQGAGTGELFF
j_gene: TRBJ2-2
d_gene: TRBD1
abundance: NA
v_gene: TRBV6-5

CDR3nt: TGTGCCAGCAGCTCCCAGATGGGACTTCCGAGTTGG
CDR3aa: CASSSQMGLPSW
j_gene: TRBJ1-2
d_gene: NA
abundance: NA
v_gene: TRBV3-1/TRBV3-2

CDR3nt: TGCGCCAGCAGCTTACGAACAGTAGGCCACGAGCAGTACTTC
CDR3aa: CASSLRTVGHEQYF
j_gene: TRBJ2-7
d_gene: NA
abundance: NA
v_gene: TRBV5-1

CDR3nt: TGTGCCAGCAGCCCATACATAACCCAACCTGAAAAACTGTTTTTT
CDR3aa: CASSPYITQPEKLFF
j_gene: TRBJ1-4
d_gene: NA
abundance: NA
v_gene: TRBV5-5

CDR3nt: TGTGCCAGTACCTTAAGGGGTTCCTCCAGGCGGAGCAATCAGCCCCAGCATTTT
CDR3aa: CASTLRGSSRRSNQPQHF
j_gene: TRBJ1-5
d_gene: NA
abundance: NA
v_gene: TRBV19

CDR3nt: TGTGCCAGCAGCCGTGAACAGGGTTCTGGAAACACCATATATTTT
CDR3aa: CASSREQGSGNTIYF
j_gene: TRBJ1-3
d_gene: NA
abundance: NA
v_gene: TRBV7-2

CDR3nt: TGTGCTAGTGTCCCCCAGGGATCCCTCTACAATGAGCAGTTCTTC
CDR3aa: CASVPQGSLYNEQFF
j_gene: TRBJ2-1
d_gene: NA
abundance: NA
v_gene: TRBV12-5

CDR3nt: TGTGCCAGTAGTATACAGGGGAGCTCTGGAAACACCATATATTTT
CDR3aa: CASSIQGSSGNTIYF
j_gene: TRBJ1-3
d_gene: NA
abundance: NA
v_gene: TRBV19

CDR3nt: TGTGCCAGCAGCTTCGGGATGAACACTGAAGCTTTCTTT
CDR3aa: CASSFGMNTEAFF
j_gene: TRBJ1-1
d_gene: NA
abundance: once
v_gene: TRBV7-2

CDR3nt: TGCGCCAGCGCCCCCTCGGGGTCGGGCACTGAAGCTTTCTTT
CDR3aa: CASAPSGSGTEAFF
j_gene: TRBJ1-1
d_gene: NA
abundance: NA
v_gene: TRBV4-1

CDR3nt: TGTGCCAGCAGTCCGTCCCAGTTAGGGAGACGGCCAGACACTGAAGCTTTCTTT
CDR3aa: CASSPSQLGRRPDTEAFF
j_gene: TRBJ1-1
d_gene: NA
abundance: NA
v_gene: TRBV27

CDR3nt: TGTGCCAGCAGAACGCCGGGACAGGGTATCACTGAAGCTTTCTTT
CDR3aa: CASRTPGQGITEAFF
j_gene: TRBJ1-1
d_gene: TRBD1
abundance: few
v_gene: TRBV5-5

CDR3nt: TGCGCCAGCAGCCGGACGACAGGACCAACGAACACCGGGGAGCTGTTTTTT
CDR3aa: CASSRTTGPTNTGELFF
j_gene: TRBJ2-2
d_gene: NA
abundance: NA
v_gene: TRBV5-1

CDR3nt: TGCGCCAGCAGCGACCAGGGGGCGGCTAATGAAAAACTGTTTTTT
CDR3aa: CASSDQGAANEKLFF
j_gene: TRBJ1-4
d_gene: TRBD1
abundance: NA
v_gene: TRBV5-1

CDR3nt: TGTGCCAGCTCACCAAGCTCCTATAGCAATCAGCCCCAGCATTTT
CDR3aa: CASSPSSYSNQPQHF
j_gene: TRBJ1-5
d_gene: NA
abundance: NA
v_gene: TRBV18

CDR3nt: TGTGCCAGCAGCCCGGACAGGGGGCGCAGAGGAACGGGGGGCTCCCCCACAGATACGCAGTATTTT
CDR3aa: CASSPDRGRRGTGGSPTDTQYF
j_gene: TRBJ2-3
d_gene: TRBD1
abundance: NA
v_gene: TRBV3-1/TRBV3-2

CDR3nt: TGTGCCAGCAGTCCTGGCAGGGAAGAAAACATTCAGTACTTC
CDR3aa: CASSPGREENIQYF
j_gene: TRBJ2-4
d_gene: NA
abundance: NA
v_gene: TRBV7-9

CDR3nt: TGTGCCAGCAGGGAACTAGCGACTAGCACAGATACGCAGTATTTT
CDR3aa: CASRELATSTDTQYF
j_gene: TRBJ2-3
d_gene: TRBD2
abundance: once
v_gene: TRBV2

CDR3nt: TGTGCCAGCAGCGTGTCCAACTCCGATACGCAGTATTTT
CDR3aa: CASSVSNSDTQYF
j_gene: TRBJ2-3
d_gene: NA
abundance: NA
v_gene: TRBV9

CDR3nt: TGTGCCAGCAGTCGAACAGGGAACACCGGGGAGCTGTTTTTT
CDR3aa: CASSRTGNTGELFF
j_gene: TRBJ2-2
d_gene: NA
abundance: NA
v_gene: TRBV6-5

CDR3nt: TGTGCCAGTAGTTTTCGGGACAGGCAAGCTTTCTTT
CDR3aa: CASSFRDRQAFF
j_gene: TRBJ1-1
d_gene: TRBD1
abundance: NA
v_gene: TRBV19

CDR3nt: TGTGCCAGCAGCTCGGTACGTGCGGGCTTGCCAATGTATAGCAATCAGCCCCAGCATTTT
CDR3aa: CASSSVRAGLPMYSNQPQHF
j_gene: TRBJ1-5
d_gene: NA
abundance: NA
v_gene: TRBV7-8

CDR3nt: TGTGCCAGCAGCTTCACAGGGGGAGAGACCCAGTACTTC
CDR3aa: CASSFTGGETQYF
j_gene: TRBJ2-5
d_gene: TRBD1
abundance: NA
v_gene: TRBV5-6

CDR3nt: TGCGCCAGCAGCCCCACAGGGAAAGGAGCTGAAAAACTGTTTTTT
CDR3aa: CASSPTGKGAEKLFF
j_gene: TRBJ1-4
d_gene: NA
abundance: NA
v_gene: TRBV5-1

CDR3nt: TGTGCCAGCAGCTTAGGACAGGGCTATGGCTACACCTTC
CDR3aa: CASSLGQGYGYTF
j_gene: TRBJ1-2
d_gene: TRBD1
abundance: NA
v_gene: TRBV3-1/TRBV3-2

CDR3nt: TGTGCCAGCAGTTCTCAGGCAAGGGGTGCTTTCTTT
CDR3aa: CASSSQARGAFF
j_gene: TRBJ1-1
d_gene: NA
abundance: NA
v_gene: TRBV6-2/TRBV6-3

CDR3nt: TGTGCCAGCAGCTTACGAAGCGGGGGAGTCGGGGAGCTGTTTTTT
CDR3aa: CASSLRSGGVGELFF
j_gene: TRBJ2-2
d_gene: TRBD2
abundance: NA
v_gene: TRBV7-9

CDR3nt: TGTGCCAGTAGTATAGATCCTGCGAGGGATACGCAGTATTTT
CDR3aa: CASSIDPARDTQYF
j_gene: TRBJ2-3
d_gene: NA
abundance: once
v_gene: TRBV19

CDR3nt: TGTGCCACCAGTGTTCTTAACGGGGAGCTGTTTTTT
CDR3aa: CATSVLNGELFF
j_gene: TRBJ2-2
d_gene: NA
abundance: NA
v_gene: TRBV24-1

CDR3nt: TGCGCCAGCAGCCGGGGACTAGCGGGGGGAGGGCGCACAGATACGCAGTATTTT
CDR3aa: CASSRGLAGGGRTDTQYF
j_gene: TRBJ2-3
d_gene: TRBD2
abundance: few
v_gene: TRBV4-3

CDR3nt: TGTGCCAGCAGTCCCTTGACAAGCAGCAATCAGCCCCAGCATTTT
CDR3aa: CASSPLTSSNQPQHF
j_gene: TRBJ1-5
d_gene: NA
abundance: few
v_gene: TRBV6-5

CDR3nt: TGTGCCAGCAGCGAAACAGGGGATACTTTCCTAGCCAAAAACATTCAGTACTTC
CDR3aa: CASSETGDTFLAKNIQYF
j_gene: TRBJ2-4
d_gene: TRBD1
abundance: NA
v_gene: TRBV9

CDR3nt: TGCGCCAGCAGTCGTACAGGGGCGAGCACAGATACGCAGTATTTT
CDR3aa: CASSRTGASTDTQYF
j_gene: TRBJ2-3
d_gene: TRBD1
abundance: NA
v_gene: TRBV4-1